These 9 T cell receptor beta chains were sequenced from one sample in a study of blood T cell repertoires in COVID-19. Method: immunoSEQ multiplex PCR; TCRdb's copy keeps in-frame clones and lacks some. This sample has 100,000 to 150,000 clones, with 85% found just once. Sample: peripheral blood. The source of these receptors is a woman of 80 years or more with acute or convalescent COVID-19.

J is TRBJ1-2 and V is TRBV28, with a tentative D call TRBD1 (5 bases). The germline V and J ends were trimmed by 4 bases and 0 bases, with 9 bases remaining between them. From germline, CDR1 is MDHEN and CDR2 SYDVKM. The CDR3 covers 14 residues. CDR3 residues: CASSWGRANYGYTF. The DNA for the CDR3 is TGTGCCAGCAGTTGGGGCCGAGCTAACTATGGCTACACCTTC.

This chain uses TRBV27 with TRBJ2-1; 7 bases align to TRBD2. J gave up 2 bases and V 5 bases, and 12 bases lay outside the gene matches. The CDR3 is made up of 17 amino acids. Per the germline V gene, CDR1 is MNHEY and CDR2 is SMNVEV (reference sequence). CDR3 in DNA: TGTGCCAGCAGTAGCACCTTAGCGGGTCATACCTACAATGAGCAGTTCTTC. Amino acids: CASSSTLAGHTYNEQFF.

CDR3 bases: TGCGCCAGCAGCCTCTACCGGGGTCGGGGGGAGCTGTTTTTT. It yields the protein CASSLYRGRGELFF. V is TRBV4-1 and J is TRBJ2-2; D may be TRBD2 (5 bases). Per germline, CDR1 MGHRA and CDR2 YSYEKL. Trimming took 4 bases from V and 8 from J, leaving 14 bases between them. This CDR3 comprises 14 residues.

V gene TRBV29-1 combines with J gene TRBJ1-2; D is unclear. Germline lookup yields CDR1 SQVTM and CDR2 ANQGSEA. This CDR3 has 13 residues. Trimming took 2 bases from V and 5 from J, leaving 12 bases between them. The CDR3 spells CSVESGIGYGYTF. CDR3 coding DNA: TGCAGCGTTGAATCGGGGATTGGATATGGCTACACCTTC.

The CDR3 is CASSELAGGYNEQFF. The CDR3 nucleotides are TGCGCCAGCAGCGAACTAGCGGGGGGTTACAATGAGCAGTTCTTC. The rearrangement links TRBV4-3 to TRBJ2-1, with 12 nucleotides matching TRBD2. Germline V gene lookup returns CDR1 LGHNA and CDR2 YSLEER. After removal of 5 bases from V and 4 bases from J, the junction contained 3 bases not matched to a gene. This CDR3 is built from 15 residues.

The chain combines TRBV5-6 with TRBJ1-5; D gene unclear. Germline V gives CDR1 SGHDT, CDR2 YYEEEE. This CDR3 is 15 amino acids long. The V and J ends lost 4 bases and 3 bases respectively, with 14 bases between them. For the CDR3, the DNA is TGTGCCAGCAGCCTTGGACTGAGTGACAATCAGCCCCAGCATTTT. Residues: CASSLGLSDNQPQHF.

The chain carries TRBV5-4 and TRBJ1-1; D might be TRBD1 (6 bases). This CDR3 has 14 residues. In germline, CDR1 is SGHNT, CDR2 YYREEE (reference sequence). Between the trimmed V and J ends, which lost 4 bases and 0 bases, there was a span of 10 bases. CDR3 coding DNA: TGTGCCAGCAGCATCGGACAGTTGAACACTGAAGCTTTCTTT. This sequence encodes CASSIGQLNTEAFF.

This chain connects TRBV5-1 to TRBJ1-1; no reliable D call. CDR1 is SGHRS, CDR2 YFSETQ, per germline. Trimming removed 1 base at V and 0 bases at J, with 10 bases between. CDR3 length equals 15 residues. The CDR3 sequence is CASSLSTALNTEAFF. CDR3 bases: TGCGCCAGCAGCTTGTCTACAGCCTTGAACACTGAAGCTTTCTTT.

The chain is built from TRBV19 and TRBJ2-2; D remains ambiguous. This CDR3 has 15 amino acids. The V end lost 5 bases, the J end lost 7 bases, and 17 bases lay between the germline ends. Germline V CDR1 and CDR2: LNHDA, SQIVND (reference sequence). The CDR3 DNA follows: TGTGCCAGTAGTCGCGGTGATACGAGCGACGGGGAGCTGTTTTTT. It encodes CASSRGDTSDGELFF.